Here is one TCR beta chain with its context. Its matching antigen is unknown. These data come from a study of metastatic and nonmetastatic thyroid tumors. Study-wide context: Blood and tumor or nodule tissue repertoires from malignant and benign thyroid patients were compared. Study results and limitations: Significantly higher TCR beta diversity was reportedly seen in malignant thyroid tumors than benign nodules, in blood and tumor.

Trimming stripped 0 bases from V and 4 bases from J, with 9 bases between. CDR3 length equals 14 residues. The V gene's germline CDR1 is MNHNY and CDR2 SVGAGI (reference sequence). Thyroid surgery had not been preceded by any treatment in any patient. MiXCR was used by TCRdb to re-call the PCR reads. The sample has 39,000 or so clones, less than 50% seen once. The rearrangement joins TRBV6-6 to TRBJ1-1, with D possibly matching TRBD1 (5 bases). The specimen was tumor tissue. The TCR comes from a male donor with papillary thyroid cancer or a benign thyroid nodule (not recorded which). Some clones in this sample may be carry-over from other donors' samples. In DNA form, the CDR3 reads TGTGCCAGCAGTTACTCGGGGGGTTCCACTGAAGCTTTCTTT. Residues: CASSYSGGSTEAFF.